This TCR beta chain was identified during a study of blood T cell repertoires in COVID-19. In the study overall: Samples taken during acute and convalescent COVID-19 were collected in the United States, Italy and Spain. The analysed material was cDNA or gDNA that came from T cells, B-cell-depleted T cells, or PBMCs.

Per the authors' pipeline: Researchers report that nucleated cell counts were estimated from reference gene primer amplification. Data came from immunoSEQ multiplex PCR; TCRdb stores just in-frame clones and leaves some out. D and trimming were read from the DNA, whereas the V and J calls and clone size are those reported in that table. The repertoire holds about 330,000 clones, with around 89% as singletons. V shed 3 bases and J shed 7 bases, with 19 bases lying between them. Germline CDR1 and CDR2: SGHRS and YFSETQ. The CDR3 loop spans 15 amino acids. Specimen: peripheral blood. This clonotype was obtained from a woman between 50 and 59 years old with active or convalescent COVID-19. The V call is TRBV5-1, the J call TRBJ1-2; perhaps TRBD1 as D (6 bases). The CDR3 nucleotides are TGCGCCAGCAGCTCGGAGCCTAGGCAGGGGAGTGGCTACACCTTC. As protein: CASSSEPRQGSGYTF.